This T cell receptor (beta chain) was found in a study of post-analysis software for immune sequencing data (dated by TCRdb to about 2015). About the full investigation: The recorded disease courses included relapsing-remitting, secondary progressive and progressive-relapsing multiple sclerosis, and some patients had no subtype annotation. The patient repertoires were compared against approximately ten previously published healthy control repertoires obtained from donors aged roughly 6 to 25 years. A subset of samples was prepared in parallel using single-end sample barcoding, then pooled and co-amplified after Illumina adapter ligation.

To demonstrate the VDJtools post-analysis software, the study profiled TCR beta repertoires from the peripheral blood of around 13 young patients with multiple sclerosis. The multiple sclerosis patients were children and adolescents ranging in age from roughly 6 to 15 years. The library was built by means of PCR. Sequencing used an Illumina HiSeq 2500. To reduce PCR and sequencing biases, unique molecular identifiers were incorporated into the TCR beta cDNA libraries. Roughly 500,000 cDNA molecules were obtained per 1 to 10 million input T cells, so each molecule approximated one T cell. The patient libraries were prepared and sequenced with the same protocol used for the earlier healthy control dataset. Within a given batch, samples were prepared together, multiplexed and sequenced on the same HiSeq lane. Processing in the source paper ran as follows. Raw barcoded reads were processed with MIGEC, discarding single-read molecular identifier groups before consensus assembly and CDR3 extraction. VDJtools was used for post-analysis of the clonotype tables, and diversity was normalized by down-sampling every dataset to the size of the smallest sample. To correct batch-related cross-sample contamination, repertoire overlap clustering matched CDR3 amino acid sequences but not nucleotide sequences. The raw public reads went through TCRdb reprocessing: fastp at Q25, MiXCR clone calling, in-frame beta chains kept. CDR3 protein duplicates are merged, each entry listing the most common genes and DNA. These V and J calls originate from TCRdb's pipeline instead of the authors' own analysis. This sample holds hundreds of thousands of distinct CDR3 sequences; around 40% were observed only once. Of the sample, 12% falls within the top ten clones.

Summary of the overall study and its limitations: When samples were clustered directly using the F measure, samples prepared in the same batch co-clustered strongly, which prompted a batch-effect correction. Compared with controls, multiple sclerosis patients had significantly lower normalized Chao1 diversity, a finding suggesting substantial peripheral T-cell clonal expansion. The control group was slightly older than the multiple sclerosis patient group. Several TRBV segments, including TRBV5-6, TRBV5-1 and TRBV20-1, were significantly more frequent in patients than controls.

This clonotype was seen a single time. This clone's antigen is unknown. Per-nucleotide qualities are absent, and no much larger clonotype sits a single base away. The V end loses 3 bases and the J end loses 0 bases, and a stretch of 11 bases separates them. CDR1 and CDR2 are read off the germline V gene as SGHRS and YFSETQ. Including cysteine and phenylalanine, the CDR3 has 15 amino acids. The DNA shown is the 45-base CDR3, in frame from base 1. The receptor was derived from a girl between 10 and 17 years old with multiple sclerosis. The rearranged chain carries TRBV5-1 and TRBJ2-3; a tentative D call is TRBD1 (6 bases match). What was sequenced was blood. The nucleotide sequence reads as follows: TGCGCCAGCAGCTCGCGACAGGTTAGCACAGATACGCAGTATTTT. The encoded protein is CASSSRQVSTDTQYF.